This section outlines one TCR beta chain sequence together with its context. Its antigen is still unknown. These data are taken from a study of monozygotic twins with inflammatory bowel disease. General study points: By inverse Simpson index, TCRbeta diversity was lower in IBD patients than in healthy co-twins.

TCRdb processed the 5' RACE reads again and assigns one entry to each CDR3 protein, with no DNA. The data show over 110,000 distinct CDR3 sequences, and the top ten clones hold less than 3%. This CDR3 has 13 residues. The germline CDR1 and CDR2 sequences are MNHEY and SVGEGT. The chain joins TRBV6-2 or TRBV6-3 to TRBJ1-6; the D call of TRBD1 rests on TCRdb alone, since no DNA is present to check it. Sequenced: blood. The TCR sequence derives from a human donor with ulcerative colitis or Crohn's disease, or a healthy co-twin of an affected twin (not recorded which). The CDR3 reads CASRGQEYSPLHF.